The 10 T cell receptor beta chains presented below share a single source sample, sequenced in a study of identical twins. TCRdb recomputed calls from the 5' RACE reads with MiXCR, one row per CDR3 protein. In the table there are a few hundred thousand distinct CDR3 sequences, under 20% of which are singletons. Sequencing was performed on naive T cells sorted from blood. The receptors derive from a man in his fifties or sixties in good health.

This clonotype was counted ten times or more. The V call is TRBV29-1, the J call TRBJ2-1; D may be TRBD1 or TRBD2 (5 bases each). Looked up from germline, CDR1 is SQVTM and CDR2 is ANQGSEA. There are 12 residues in the CDR3. V was cut by 4 bases and J by 5 bases, with 9 bases left in between. The CDR3 region has the DNA TGCAGCGTTGCGGGACGGAACAATGAGCAGTTCTTC. Translating gives CSVAGRNNEQFF.

This clonotype has more than one count but fewer than ten. In DNA form, the CDR3 reads TGTGCCAGCTCACCCGCAGGGGCCCTAAAAACCGGCGAGCAGTACTTC. This encodes CASSPAGALKTGEQYF. The chain joins TRBV18 to TRBJ2-7, with a weak D call TRBD1 (6 bases). Germline CDR1 reads KGHSH; CDR2 reads LQKENI. The ends were cut back, 3 bases at V and 6 bases at J, with 21 bases in the middle. The CDR3 covers 16 residues.

At least ten counts were recorded for this clonotype. This chain joins TRBV2 and TRBJ1-2; tentative D call: TRBD1 (6 bases). V was pared by 7 bases and J by 1 base, with 13 bases between. The CDR3 totals 14 residues. The germline V gene has CDR1 SNHLY and CDR2 FYNNEI. CDR3 in amino acids: CASTSGALNYGYTF. In DNA, the CDR3 is TGTGCCAGCACCTCGGGGGCCCTTAACTATGGCTACACCTTC.

The chain has TRBV20-1 and TRBJ2-1; 10 bases are shared with TRBD1. The CDR3 extends over 13 amino acids. Trimming at V came to 6 bases and at J to 10 bases, leaving 9 bases not matched to a gene. Germline assignment: CDR1 DFQATT and CDR2 SNEGSKA (reference sequence). The CDR3 nucleotides are TGCAGTGCGGGCCGACAGGGGGCATGGGAGCAGTTCTTC. This codes for CSAGRQGAWEQFF.

The gene calls are TRBV5-6 and TRBJ2-7; 7 bases align to TRBD1. V lost 6 bases and J lost 0; bases outside the gene matches: 3. The germline V gene has CDR1 SGHDT and CDR2 YYEEEE. CDR3 length: 13 residues. CDR3 in amino acids: CASTTGVSYEQYF. The CDR3 region has the DNA TGTGCCAGCACCACAGGGGTCTCCTACGAGCAGTACTTC.

This clonotype showed up many times. The rearrangement links TRBV6-1 to TRBJ1-1, with D tentatively TRBD1 (5 bases). The CDR3 is made up of 15 amino acids. Germline-derived CDR1 and CDR2 are MNHNS and SASEGT. Deletions cut 5 bases from V and 1 base from J, with 14 bases between. This CDR3 reads CASSPTGTENTEAFF. DNA for the CDR3: TGTGCCAGCAGTCCCACCGGGACGGAGAACACTGAAGCTTTCTTT.

At least ten counts were recorded for this clonotype. The V and J genes are TRBV10-3 and TRBJ1-1; D uncertain. The CDR3 loop spans 13 amino acids. Germline CDR1 reads ENHRY; CDR2 reads SYGVKD. V was shortened by 3 bases and J by 6 bases, with 11 bases between the two germline ends. CDR3 region: CAISDSLTAEAFF. The CDR3 DNA reads TGTGCCATCAGTGACAGCCTTACGGCTGAAGCTTTCTTT.

The chain links TRBV4-2 to TRBJ2-1; unclear D gene. CDR1 is LGHNA, CDR2 YNFKEQ, per germline. The CDR3 has 16 residues. The germline V and J ends were trimmed by 1 base and 8 bases, with 18 bases remaining between them. CDR3 residues: CASSQVTDREKDEQFF. The CDR3 bases are TGTGCCAGCAGCCAAGTTACGGACCGAGAGAAGGATGAGCAGTTCTTC.

The sample holds a few counts of this clonotype. The chain carries TRBV18 and TRBJ2-7; the D gene is possibly TRBD2 (6 bases). Trimming pared 3 bases from V and 6 bases from J, leaving 18 bases between. The CDR3 length is 15 residues. CDR1 KGHSH and CDR2 LQKENI come from the germline V gene. The CDR3 here is CASSPPGRESAEQYF. The CDR3 nucleotides read TGTGCCAGCTCACCGCCGGGACGGGAGTCTGCCGAGCAGTACTTC. Full variable domain (outside the CDR3, taken from reference TRBV18 and TRBJ2-7): NAGVMQNPRHLVRRRGQEARLRCSPMKGHSHVYWYRQLPEEGLKFMVYLQKENIIDESGMPKERFSAEFPKEGPSILRIQQVVRGDSAAYFCASSPPGRESAEQYFGPGTRLTVT.

This clonotype was counted a few times. The chain recombines TRBV12-3 or TRBV12-4 with TRBJ1-5; 8 bases match TRBD1. This CDR3 region has 14 residues. With V trimmed by 3 bases and J by 7 bases, 5 bases remained unmatched. In nucleotides, the CDR3 is TGTGCCAGCAGTTTGCAGGGGGCCCACCAGCCCCAGCATTTT. Translating gives CASSLQGAHQPQHF.